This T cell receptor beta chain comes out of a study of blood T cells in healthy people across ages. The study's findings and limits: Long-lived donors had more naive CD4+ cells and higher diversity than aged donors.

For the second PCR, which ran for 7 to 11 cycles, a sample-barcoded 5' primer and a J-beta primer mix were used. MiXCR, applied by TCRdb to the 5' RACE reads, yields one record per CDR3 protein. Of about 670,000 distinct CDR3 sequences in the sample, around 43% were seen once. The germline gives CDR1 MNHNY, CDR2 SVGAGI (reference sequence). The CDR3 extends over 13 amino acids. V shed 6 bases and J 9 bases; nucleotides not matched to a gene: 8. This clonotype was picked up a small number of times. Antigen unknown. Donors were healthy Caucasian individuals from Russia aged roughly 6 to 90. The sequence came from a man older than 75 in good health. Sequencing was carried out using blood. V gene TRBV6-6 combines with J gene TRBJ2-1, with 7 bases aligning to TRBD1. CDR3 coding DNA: TGTGCCAGCAGCCGAGACAGGGTGGGTGAGCAGTTCTTC. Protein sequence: CASSRDRVGEQFF.